The 5 T cell receptor beta chains listed next were all sequenced from one sample in a study of cytomegalovirus exposure and HLA in healthy donors. The PCR ran on 60 Vbeta and 13 Jbeta primers. Using immunoSEQ multiplex PCR, the repertoire was profiled, and TCRdb retains in-frame clones only, with some absent. The table records around 90,000 clones, approximately 60% of them present only once. The sequenced material came from PBMCs. The receptor set was obtained from a young woman in good health and CMV-seropositive.

The chain uses TRBV7-8 and TRBJ1-1; 7 positions agree with TRBD1. With V trimmed by 1 base and J by 1 base, 12 bases remained unmatched. The germline CDR1 and CDR2 sequences are SGHVS and FQNEAQ. This CDR3 is built from 18 residues. CDR3 residues: CASSLVRVQGRGNTEAFF. The CDR3, as DNA: TGTGCCAGCAGCTTAGTAAGGGTACAGGGGAGAGGGAACACTGAAGCTTTCTTT.

In this sample, this clone turned up a few times. The rearrangement links TRBV21-1 to TRBJ2-5; TRBD1, as called in the table, went unchecked against the DNA. TRBV21-1 is described as a pseudogene. The CDR3 totals 17 residues. The CDR3 DNA is TGTGCCAGCAGCAAAGTACATCCCCCTGGGGACAAAGAGACCCAGTACTTC. The encoded protein is CASSKVHPPGDKETQYF.

The gene calls are TRBV7-2 and TRBJ2-5, with D possibly TRBD2 on 6 matching bases. The DNA end lines up better with TRBJ2-7; the J call may be wrong. Germline loops: CDR1 SGHTA, CDR2 FQGNSA. CDR3 length: 14 residues. The CDR3 spells CASSFTGGSYEQYF. The CDR3 DNA reads as TGTGCCAGCAGCTTTACCGGGGGATCCTACGAGCAGTACTTC.

About this clone itself: At one boundary the junction diverges from the germline segment, which might be a read error. The chain recombines TRBV4-2 with TRBJ1-2; no clear D. The CDR3 length is 15 residues. The germline gives CDR1 LGHNA, CDR2 YNFKEQ. The CDR3 loop reads CASSQVEGQGYGYPF. CDR3 DNA: TGTGCCAGCAGCCAAGTTGAGGGCCAAGGCTATGGCTACCCCTTC.

This clone was observed a few times. This chain links TRBV6-5 with TRBJ2-5, with TRBD1 matching over 8 bases. There are 15 residues in the CDR3. Germline V gene lookup returns CDR1 MNHEY and CDR2 SVGAGI. Trimming took 2 bases from V and 2 from J; bases not matched to a gene: 4. The CDR3 protein is CASSYRRDRQETQYF. CDR3 coding DNA: TGTGCCAGCAGTTACCGGCGGGACAGGCAAGAGACCCAGTACTTC.